These 2 T cell receptor beta chains share one sample of origin, sequenced in a study of blood T cells in healthy people across ages. For the second PCR, which ran for 7 to 11 cycles, a sample-barcoded 5' primer and a J-beta primer mix were used. Using its own MiXCR run on the 5' RACE reads, TCRdb lists one record per CDR3 protein. There are about 1.8 million distinct CDR3 sequences in the sample; roughly 49% occur only once, and 2.1% lies in the top ten. Material: blood. The source is a woman aged 40 to 50 in good health.

V and J are TRBV5-1 and TRBJ1-2, with D possibly being TRBD1 (6 bases). V was cut by 6 bases and J by 1 base, with 7 bases left in between. Germline values: CDR1 SGHRS, CDR2 YFSETQ. The CDR3 runs 12 residues. CDR3 sequence: CASKDSNYGYTF. In nucleotides, the CDR3 is TGCGCCAGCAAGGACAGTAACTATGGCTACACCTTC.

This clonotype was counted only a few times. This chain links TRBV7-2 with TRBJ2-7, with D perhaps matching TRBD2 (6 bases). The DNA end favors TRBJ2-5, so the J call may be wrong. This CDR3 has 14 amino acids. Germline V gives CDR1 SGHTA, CDR2 FQGNSA. CDR3 in amino acids: CASSRLRGEATQYF. For the CDR3, the DNA is TGTGCCAGCAGCCGCTTGAGAGGGGAGGCGACCCAGTACTTC.